This is a list of T cell receptor beta chains from one sample in a study of blood T cell repertoires in COVID-19. Assay: immunoSEQ multiplex PCR; the TCRdb copy retains only in-frame clones and omits some. Here the sample spans a few hundred thousand clones, about 90% being singletons. The specimen sequenced was peripheral blood. The origin of the receptors is a man aged 60 to 69 with acute or convalescent COVID-19. Both conserved end residues are part of each CDR3. A D gene is named only where the DNA matches it firmly. Expanded clones get a size class; other rows say once, few or many, or leave the size out.

TRBD1	TRBV3-1/TRBV3-2	.	TRBJ2-3	CASSRQDRATDTQYF	TGTGCCAGCAGCAGGCAGGACAGGGCCACAGATACGCAGTATTTT
TRBD1	TRBV4-3	.	TRBJ2-7	CASSQWSTGEQYF	TGCGCCAGCAGCCAATGGTCGACAGGGGAGCAGTACTTC
TRBD1	TRBV7-3	.	TRBJ1-1	CASRPDRVSTEAFF	TGTGCCAGCAGACCCGACAGGGTTAGCACTGAAGCTTTCTTT
.	TRBV28	.	TRBJ2-7	CASRGAAYEQYF	TGTGCCAGCAGGGGGGCAGCCTACGAGCAGTACTTC
.	TRBV6-6	few	TRBJ2-1	CASSRAVLSSYNEQFF	TGTGCCAGCAGTCGAGCGGTATTAAGCTCCTACAATGAGCAGTTCTTC
TRBD1	TRBV7-9	.	TRBJ1-1	CASSTFRGRGITEAFF	TGTGCCAGCAGCACCTTCAGGGGGCGCGGTATCACTGAAGCTTTCTTT
.	TRBV27	few	TRBJ1-1	CASSYTTAAIEAFF	TGTGCCAGCAGTTACACGACAGCCGCCATTGAAGCTTTCTTT
TRBD1	TRBV28	.	TRBJ2-7	CASSYRTGDYEQYF	TGTGCCAGCAGTTACAGGACAGGGGACTACGAGCAGTACTTC
TRBD1	TRBV10-3	.	TRBJ1-2	CAISVGQVYNPGGYTF	TGTGCCATCAGTGTGGGACAGGTCTATAATCCGGGGGGCTACACCTTC
TRBD1	TRBV27	.	TRBJ1-6	CASSTLGQLMNNSPLHF	TGTGCCAGCAGTACCCTGGGACAGCTGATGAATAATTCACCCCTCCACTTT
.	TRBV9	.	TRBJ2-2	CASSQTAGTNTGELFF	TGTGCCAGCAGCCAGACGGCCGGGACGAACACCGGGGAGCTGTTTTTT
TRBD1	TRBV5-1	few	TRBJ1-3	CASSVTGGNGNTIYF	TGCGCCAGCAGCGTAACAGGGGGCAACGGAAACACCATATATTTT
.	TRBV6-5	.	TRBJ1-1	CASSPGTEAFF	TGTGCCAGCAGCCCGGGGACAGAAGCTTTCTTT
.	TRBV28	.	TRBJ1-2	CASSFGHSAGYTF	TGTGCCAGCAGTTTCGGACACTCAGCGGGCTACACCTTC
.	TRBV29-1	.	TRBJ2-3	CSEKSEDTQYF	TGCAGCGAGAAATCCGAGGATACGCAGTATTTT
TRBD1	TRBV24-1	.	TRBJ1-5	CATSEPGQGIHQPQHF	TGTGCCACCAGTGAACCCGGACAGGGAATTCATCAGCCCCAGCATTTT
TRBD1	TRBV5-1	.	TRBJ2-7	CASSSRGQVGHEQYF	TGCGCCAGCAGCTCGAGGGGGCAAGTGGGCCACGAGCAGTACTTC
.	TRBV2	.	TRBJ2-7	CASRPPGGTTYEQYF	TGTGCCAGCAGGCCCCCTGGCGGGACGACCTACGAGCAGTACTTC
.	TRBV2	.	TRBJ2-2	CAIRVDLSGRELFF	TGTGCCATTCGGGTGGACTTATCAGGCCGGGAGCTGTTTTTT
.	TRBV6-5	once	TRBJ2-2	CASSLGQNTGELFF	TGTGCCAGCAGTTTGGGACAGAACACCGGGGAGCTGTTTTTT
.	TRBV6-2/TRBV6-3	medium-sized	TRBJ1-6	CASSYPTGTSPLHF	TGTGCCAGCAGTTACCCAACAGGGACGTCACCCCTCCACTTT
TRBD2	TRBV19	.	TRBJ2-5	CASKSGGETQYF	TGTGCCAGTAAAAGCGGGGGAGAGACCCAGTACTTC
TRBD2	TRBV7-9	.	TRBJ2-1	CASSSGLAGGPSYNEQFF	TGTGCCAGCAGCTCTGGACTAGCGGGAGGGCCCTCCTACAATGAGCAGTTCTTC
.	TRBV11-3	few	TRBJ2-7	CASSLGSGYEQYF	TGTGCCAGCAGCTTGGGTAGCGGATACGAGCAGTACTTC
.	TRBV5-1	.	TRBJ2-1	CASSLGGGLSSYNEQFF	TGCGCCAGCAGCTTGGGCGGCGGGTTAAGCTCCTACAATGAGCAGTTCTTC
TRBD2	TRBV30	.	TRBJ2-1	CAWSGLLAGGINEQFF	TGTGCCTGGAGTGGCCTCCTAGCGGGAGGAATCAATGAGCAGTTCTTC
.	TRBV28	.	TRBJ2-5	CATSDSSLRETQYF	TGTGCCACCTCGGACAGCTCCCTCCGAGAGACCCAGTACTTC
TRBD1	TRBV19	.	TRBJ2-2	CASMVTGVTGELFF	TGTGCCAGTATGGTTACAGGGGTCACCGGGGAGCTGTTTTTT
.	TRBV11-1	.	TRBJ2-5	CASSLEFKVQGETQYF	TGTGCCAGCAGCTTAGAGTTTAAGGTTCAGGGGGAGACCCAGTACTTC
TRBD1	TRBV18	.	TRBJ1-3	CASSPPPGQTSGNTIYF	TGTGCCAGCTCACCGCCACCGGGACAGACCTCTGGAAACACCATATATTTT
.	TRBV27	.	TRBJ2-2	CASSPLPGYTGELFF	TGTGCCAGCAGTCCCCTCCCGGGATACACCGGGGAGCTGTTTTTT
.	TRBV7-9	.	TRBJ2-1	CASGGAGSYNEQFF	TGTGCCAGCGGGGGGGCAGGCTCCTACAATGAGCAGTTCTTC
TRBD1	TRBV4-3	.	TRBJ1-4	CASSQEDRGFEKLFF	TGCGCCAGCAGCCAGGAGGACAGGGGGTTTGAAAAACTGTTTTTT
TRBD1	TRBV6-6	.	TRBJ1-1	CASSRGGQGNLNTEAFF	TGTGCCAGCAGTCGTGGGGGACAGGGGAATTTGAACACTGAAGCTTTCTTT
.	TRBV4-3	.	TRBJ1-4	CASSQDRGTNEKLFF	TGCGCCAGCAGCCAAGACAGGGGAACTAATGAAAAACTGTTTTTT
.	TRBV7-2	.	TRBJ2-7	CASSPIKGQQYEQYF	TGTGCCAGCAGCCCGATTAAAGGACAGCAATACGAGCAGTACTTC
.	TRBV30	.	TRBJ2-7	CAWSVNGVNEQYF	TGTGCCTGGAGTGTAAACGGGGTAAACGAGCAGTACTTC
.	TRBV7-9	.	TRBJ2-6	CASSLGSASGANVLTF	TGTGCCAGCAGCTTAGGGAGTGCCTCTGGGGCCAACGTCCTGACTTTC
TRBD1	TRBV9	.	TRBJ1-5	CASSLQGAGKPQHF	TGTGCCAGCAGCTTACAGGGGGCGGGGAAGCCCCAGCATTTT
.	TRBV6-5	.	TRBJ2-5	CASSYLSGDRETQYF	TGTGCCAGCAGTTACTTGTCAGGGGATCGGGAGACCCAGTACTTC
TRBD1	TRBV7-8	.	TRBJ1-4	CASSPNRDRGREKLFF	TGTGCCAGCAGTCCCAACCGGGACAGGGGACGTGAAAAACTGTTTTTT
.	TRBV7-2	.	TRBJ1-4	CASSQGALNEKLFF	TGTGCCAGCAGCCAGGGCGCGCTTAATGAAAAACTGTTTTTT
TRBD2	TRBV3-1/TRBV3-2	.	TRBJ2-7	CASTDSGRKSYEQYF	TGTGCCAGCACTGATAGCGGGAGAAAGTCCTACGAGCAGTACTTC
.	TRBV5-5	.	TRBJ2-1	CASSLRQSYNEQFF	TGTGCCAGCAGCTTGAGACAGTCCTACAATGAGCAGTTCTTC
.	TRBV27	.	TRBJ2-6	CASSRVVGANVLTF	TGTGCCAGCTCTCGGGTAGTTGGGGCCAACGTCCTGACTTTC
.	TRBV18	.	TRBJ2-7	CASSRDLISYEQYF	TGTGCCAGCTCTCGGGACTTGATCTCCTACGAGCAGTACTTC
.	TRBV10-1	once	TRBJ1-1	CASRREMNTEAFF	TGCGCCAGCCGAAGAGAGATGAACACTGAAGCTTTCTTT
.	TRBV28	few	TRBJ1-6	CASIPRGNSPLHF	TGTGCCAGCATACCCCGGGGAAATTCACCCCTCCACTTT
TRBD2	TRBV9	once	TRBJ2-1	CASSLPGGRNEQFF	TGTGCCAGCTCCCTCCCGGGAGGTCGAAATGAGCAGTTCTTC
TRBD2	TRBV9	.	TRBJ2-3	CASSTRGSGSTDTQYF	TGTGCCAGCAGCACCCGGGGTAGCGGGAGCACAGATACGCAGTATTTT